The sequence of this T cell receptor (beta chain) was determined in a study of blood T cell repertoires in COVID-19. Study background: Specimens from acute and convalescent COVID-19 originated in the United States, Italy and Spain. PBMCs, B-cell-depleted T cells, or T cells were the source of the cDNA or gDNA that made up the material.

Original methodology: Amplification with reference gene primers provided the estimates of nucleated cell counts. TCRdb's table, derived via immunoSEQ multiplex PCR, lists solely in-frame clones and lacks some. The DNA was the basis for D and trimming; V, J and clone size are from that table. The sample has 280,000 or so clones, 88% seen once. The CDR3 runs to 12 residues. Trimming took off 6 bases at V and 4 bases at J, with 12 bases between the two ends. Germline loops: CDR1 SQVTM, CDR2 ANQGSEA. This clone showed up just once. The clonotype comes from a young man with active or convalescent COVID-19. The chain has TRBV29-1 and TRBJ1-1, with a weak D call TRBD1 (5 bases). Sequenced sample: peripheral blood. For the CDR3, the DNA is TGCAGCGTCGTCAGGGATAGCACTGAAGCTTTCTTT. Protein sequence: CSVVRDSTEAFF. The variable domain in full, completed from reference TRBV29-1 and TRBJ1-1, reads SAVISQKPSRDICQRGTSLTIQCQVDSQVTMMFWYRQQPGQSLTLIATANQGSEATYESGFVIDKFPISRPNLTFSTLTVSNMSPEDSSIYLCSVVRDSTEAFFGQGTRLTVV.